This record covers a single T cell receptor beta chain. What antigen it recognizes has not been identified. No much larger clonotype is one base removed from it; base qualities were not supplied. Looking up the germline V gene yields CDR1 SGHTA and CDR2 FQGTGA. From the cysteine up to the phenylalanine, the CDR3 has a length of 14 residues. Solely the CDR3 DNA is kept, with 42 bases framed from the first base. V is clipped by 2 bases and J by 7 bases, and the sequence between their germline boundaries is 11 bases long. This entry is derived from a study of neurological immune-mediated disorders (dated 2019 in TCRdb). Context from the whole study: Peripheral blood TCR-beta repertoires from HTLV-I-associated myelopathy (HAM/TSP) patients, multiple sclerosis patients and healthy controls were compared by UMI-based sequencing. Alongside PBMC samples, the set of 80 to 130 TCR-beta libraries contained longitudinal samples, technical triplicates, and paired CD4+ and CD8+ T-cell subsets that had been sorted. The cohort was made up of approximately 69 subjects, consisting of about 15 HAM/TSP patients, some 34 multiple sclerosis patients and roughly 20 healthy controls. Points the paper makes about the study in general: TCR clonal expansion was highest in HAM/TSP patients and lowest in MS patients, with MS patients falling below even healthy controls. No identical CDR3 amino acid sequences were shared among expanded clones across subjects, suggesting private TCR-beta repertoires in all groups.

cDNA was synthesized by template-switch 5'RACE using a primer with a 10-nucleotide random unique molecular identifier that tagged each TCR transcript. Every sequencing run covered 15-18 subjects and yielded more than 180 million TCR-beta sequences. Total RNA was extracted with the RNeasy kit. The KAPA Real-time Library Amplification kit was used to amplify TCR-beta VDJ regions with primers for the TCR constant region and the 5'RACE anchor. A first PCR added sample indexes and Illumina adaptors, after which a second PCR increased the library yield. After Ampure bead purification, the roughly 650 bp TCR product was size-selected on a 2% E-gel SizeSelection system. Before pooling, libraries had their quality checked on a Bioanalyzer, their concentration measured with Qubit, and their quantity determined with the Kapa Library Quantification kit. An Illumina HiSeq 2500 sequenced the libraries paired-end 2 x 150 bp. To increase sequence diversity, roughly 25-31% phiX was spiked into each library pool. The study's processing was this. The UMI-based MiGEC pipeline processed quality-filtered reads and removed over 80% of raw TCR sequences during error correction. IMGT germline references were used for alignment of VDJ genes, and clonotypes were defined by a unique CDR3 amino acid sequence together with V-J genes. Clonal expansion, Shannon diversity and CDR3 relatedness (CalcPairwiseDistances, ClusterSamples) were evaluated with VDJtools, and phylogenetic trees were built with CLCbio workbench. Clones with at least 8 unique UMIs were defined as expanded, with this threshold being based on coefficient-of-variation modelling across technical triplicates. Clones were called with MiXCR by TCRdb after fastp trimmed the public reads at Q25, and only in-frame beta chains were retained. Each entry merges the rows of one CDR3 protein and shows their most common DNA and genes. TCRdb's processing, not the study's, gives the V and J calls here. In all, the sample holds some 47,000 distinct CDR3 sequences, and roughly 17% of those were seen once. The ten largest make up 4% to 4.5% of the sample.

The healthy controls were volunteers from a blood bank in Maryland, USA. Libraries from unsorted PBMCs were made from 2 million PBMCs kept in RNAlater at -80 degrees C until RNA extraction. Peripheral blood was subjected to Ficoll-Hypaque density gradient centrifugation to isolate PBMCs, which were then cryopreserved in liquid nitrogen. The sequence derives from a man between 60 and 75 years old in good health. The chain joins TRBV7-3 to TRBJ2-2; TRBD2 is a possible D gene, resting on 5 matching bases. The specimen was PBMCs. The nucleotides are TGTGCCAGCAGCTTAGAGGGCTACATCGGGGAGCTGTTTTTT. This yields the protein CASSLEGYIGELFF.